This T cell receptor (beta chain) stems from a study of a mutant IDH1 vaccine in newly diagnosed glioma. Looking at the study overall: Radiotherapy, temozolomide, or both had been given previously, and both were given to most.

Described time point: week 35, safety follow-up. Topical imiquimod accompanied each vaccine dose, which consisted of 300 ug of mutant IDH1 20-mer peptide. Points on this clone: Its matching antigen is unknown.

Generated by immunoSEQ multiplex PCR, the TCRdb table keeps only in-frame clones and is missing some. The top ten clones hold roughly 5% of a sample with tens of thousands of clones, approximately 80% of them seen once. CDR1 and CDR2 from the germline V gene are SGHAT and FQNNGV. The CDR3 covers 15 residues. V shed 4 bases and J 3 bases; nucleotides not matched to a gene: 6. The V gene is TRBV11-2, the J gene TRBJ2-1, with 7 bases matching TRBD1. This TCR came from a man aged 35 to 55 with glioma. This specimen consisted of PBMCs, obtained from a glioma patient whose treatment included an IDH1 peptide vaccine. CDR3 sequence: CASSSLTGYYNEQFF. As DNA, the CDR3 is TGTGCCAGCAGCTCCCTGACAGGGTACTACAATGAGCAGTTCTTC.